A single sample is the source of the 20 T cell receptor beta chains below, sequenced in a study of CD8+ T cells in alopecia areata. RNA extraction was followed by reverse transcription into cDNA, which acted as the sequencing template. TCRdb's copy holds only in-frame clones and misses some; the assay was immunoSEQ multiplex PCR. The sample records 140,000 to 150,000 clones, under 60% being singletons. Sequenced here: CD4+ T cells sorted from blood, sampled at week 0. The source of these receptors is a human donor with alopecia areata.

This clone was counted only a few times. This sequence joins TRBV30 and TRBJ2-5; D remains ambiguous. Germline assignment: CDR1 GTSNPN and CDR2 SVGIG (reference sequence). This CDR3 is 11 amino acids long. The V end lost 2 bases, the J end lost 0 bases, and 1 base lay between the germline ends. The CDR3 here is CAWSYQETQYF. Written as DNA, the CDR3 is TGTGCCTGGAGTTACCAAGAGACCCAGTACTTC.

This clone was seen a single time. The V gene is TRBV4-3, the J gene TRBJ1-1; unclear D gene. The CDR3 covers 13 residues. Trimming removed 1 base from V and 4 bases from J, with 7 bases in between. Per the germline V gene, CDR1 is LGHNA and CDR2 is YSLEER. CDR3 region: CASSQGHSTEAFF. DNA of the CDR3: TGCGCCAGCAGCCAAGGACACTCCACTGAAGCTTTCTTT.

The genes are TRBV30 and TRBJ2-5; TRBD2 is a possible D gene (6 bases). Germline V gene data show CDR1 as GTSNPN and CDR2 as SVGIG (reference sequence). The CDR3 extends over 13 amino acids. V lost 3 bases and J lost 5, with 13 bases in between. CDR3 sequence: CAWRRDPVETQYF. The CDR3 region has the DNA TGTGCCTGGAGGCGGGACCCGGTGGAGACCCAGTACTTC.

This rearrangement joins TRBV27 to TRBJ1-6, with a weak D call TRBD1 (5 bases). Germline CDR1 reads MNHEY; CDR2 reads SMNVEV (reference sequence). V was pared by 8 bases and J by 10 bases, with 12 bases between. This CDR3 is 12 amino acids long. CDR3 sequence: CASARGDSPLHF. CDR3 nucleotide sequence: TGTGCCAGCGCCCGGGGGGACTCACCCCTCCACTTT.

The rearrangement uses TRBV30 and TRBJ1-2, with D possibly matching TRBD1 (6 bases). The CDR3 runs to 10 residues. Trimming stripped 8 bases from V and 5 bases from J, with 9 bases between. Germline V gene sequence: CDR1 GTSNPN, CDR2 SVGIG (reference sequence). The CDR3 spells CAHTGYGYTF. CDR3 DNA: TGTGCCCACACAGGGTATGGCTACACCTTC.

The chain links TRBV7-8 to TRBJ1-2; TRBD1 might be the D (5 bases). Germline V gene lookup returns CDR1 SGHVS and CDR2 FQNEAQ. Trimming took 3 bases from V and 2 from J, leaving 7 bases between them. This CDR3 is built from 13 residues. The CDR3 bases are TGTGCCAGCAGCTTTGACAGCAACTATGGCTACACCTTC. Translation: CASSFDSNYGYTF.

V is TRBV30 and J is TRBJ1-1; possibly TRBD1 for D (5 bases). CDR3 size: 14 residues. Germline V gene lookup returns CDR1 GTSNPN and CDR2 SVGIG (reference sequence). V dropped 3 bases and J dropped 0 bases, with 11 bases sitting between them. The CDR3 reads CAWRKQELNTEAFF. DNA for the CDR3: TGTGCCTGGAGGAAACAGGAGCTGAACACTGAAGCTTTCTTT.

The gene calls are TRBV2 and TRBJ1-4, with D unresolved. Germline V gene data show CDR1 as SNHLY and CDR2 as FYNNEI. Trimming removed 2 bases at V and 14 bases at J, with 15 bases between. This CDR3 has 13 amino acids. The CDR3 here is CASSESWEARLFF. The CDR3 DNA is TGTGCCAGCAGTGAAAGTTGGGAGGCGAGGCTGTTTTTT.

The genes are TRBV2 and TRBJ2-3; tentatively, D is TRBD2 (5 bases). V shed 2 bases and J shed 0 bases, with 12 bases lying between them. Germline lookup yields CDR1 SNHLY and CDR2 FYNNEI. CDR3 length: 16 residues. CDR3 amino acids: CASSESGLSSTDTQYF. Here the CDR3 DNA reads TGTGCCAGCAGTGAAAGCGGTCTATCTAGCACAGATACGCAGTATTTT.

The chain couples TRBV27 to TRBJ1-2; 9 bases map to TRBD1. Per the germline V gene, CDR1 is MNHEY and CDR2 is SMNVEV (reference sequence). J was trimmed by 8 bases and V by 3 bases; bases with no gene match: 10. This CDR3 region has 15 residues. The CDR3 DNA reads TGTGCCAGCAGTTTTTTGGGACAGGGATCGGAGGGCTACACCTTC. It is translated as CASSFLGQGSEGYTF.

The chain uses TRBV5-1 and TRBJ2-1, with TRBD1 as a possible D gene (6 bases). Trimming shortened V by 0 bases and J by 9 bases, and 7 bases separated the two germline ends. Germline-derived CDR1 and CDR2 are SGHRS and YFSETQ. The CDR3 loop spans 12 amino acids. CDR3 coding DNA: TGCGCCAGCAGCTTGGGGGGGCCTGAGCAGTTCTTC. Its protein is CASSLGGPEQFF.

This sequence joins TRBV11-2 and TRBJ2-1, with a weak D call TRBD1 (6 bases). The V gene lost 5 bases and the J gene lost 0 bases, with 14 bases spanning the gap. The CDR3 has 16 amino acids. Germline values: CDR1 SGHAT, CDR2 FQNNGV. The CDR3 is CASSRTEGPSYNEQFF. The DNA for the CDR3 is TGTGCCAGCAGCCGGACAGAGGGACCCTCCTACAATGAGCAGTTCTTC.

CDR3 sequence reads: CSVKQGADTGELFF. The CDR3 DNA is TGCAGCGTAAAACAGGGGGCGGACACCGGGGAGCTGTTTTTT. The J gene is TRBJ2-2, the V gene TRBV29-1; 9 nucleotides align to TRBD1. Germline trimming cut 6 bases from V and 3 bases from J; bases unmatched to any gene: 5. This CDR3 is built from 14 residues. CDR1 SQVTM and CDR2 ANQGSEA come from the germline V gene.

This clone has a single count. The chain is built from TRBV23-1 and TRBJ1-2, with 7 bases fitting TRBD1. TRBV23-1 is designated an ORF whose function remains uncertain. J gave up 1 base and V 4 bases, and 12 bases lay outside the gene matches. The CDR3 is made up of 17 amino acids. The CDR3 DNA reads TGCGCCAGCAGTCCTTCGGACAGGACTCCGCTTAACTATGGCTACACCTTC. Translation: CASSPSDRTPLNYGYTF.

This clone was seen only once. V gene TRBV29-1 combines with J gene TRBJ2-1; D may be TRBD2 (7 bases). CDR3 length: 13 residues. The V and J ends lost 7 bases and 6 bases respectively, with 16 bases between them. Germline assignment: CDR1 SQVTM and CDR2 ANQGSEA. CDR3 loop: CSARGGLGNEQFF. In nucleotides, the CDR3 is TGCAGCGCTAGGGGGGGTTTGGGCAATGAGCAGTTCTTC.

The chain combines TRBV9 with TRBJ1-1; no clear D gene. The germline V gene has CDR1 SGDLS and CDR2 YYNGEE. The CDR3 covers 14 residues. Trimming took off 3 bases at V and 0 bases at J, with 9 bases between the two ends. CDR3 protein: CASSDDTLNTEAFF. Here the CDR3 DNA reads TGTGCCAGCAGCGATGACACTCTGAACACTGAAGCTTTCTTT.

The chain's CDR3 is CASSLTVGNTIYF. CDR3 coding DNA: TGTGCCAGCAGTTTAACAGTCGGAAACACCATATATTTT. The rearrangement links TRBV27 to TRBJ1-3; D call uncertain. This CDR3 spans 13 amino acids. V was shortened by 2 bases and J by 4 bases, with 6 bases between the two germline ends. Germline assignment: CDR1 MNHEY and CDR2 SMNVEV (reference sequence).

There are a few counts of this clone. The chain employs TRBV4-1 and TRBJ2-7; a weak D match, TRBD1 (5 bases). Per the germline V gene, CDR1 is MGHRA and CDR2 is YSYEKL. The CDR3 loop spans 14 amino acids. With 0 bases removed from V and 4 bases from J, the gap between germline ends came to 10 bases. The CDR3 sequence is CASSQDWGTYEQYF. The DNA for the CDR3 is TGCGCCAGCAGCCAAGATTGGGGCACTTACGAGCAGTACTTC.

This chain uses TRBV4-1 with TRBJ1-5, with D maybe TRBD1 (6 bases). CDR3 length equals 18 residues. CDR1 MGHRA and CDR2 YSYEKL come from the germline V gene. Deletions cut 1 base from V and 0 bases from J, with 16 bases between. The CDR3 nucleotides are TGCGCCAGCAGCCAAGTACGCCAGGGGATGTATAGCAATCAGCCCCAGCATTTT. Encoded protein: CASSQVRQGMYSNQPQHF.

This clone was observed a handful of times. This chain joins TRBV5-1 and TRBJ1-5, with TRBD1 as a possible D gene (5 bases). The CDR3 runs to 15 residues. Trimming took 0 bases from V and 0 from J, leaving 7 bases between them. Germline V CDR1 and CDR2: SGHRS, YFSETQ. CDR3 amino acids: CASSLDGASNQPQHF. In DNA form, the CDR3 reads TGCGCCAGCAGCTTGGACGGGGCTAGCAATCAGCCCCAGCATTTT.